A single sample is the source of the 4 T cell receptor beta chains below, sequenced in a study of glioma-infiltrating T cells after dendritic cell vaccination. Time point indicated: after dendritic cell vaccination, including at tumor progression/relapse. The method was immunoSEQ multiplex PCR; TCRdb's version includes in-frame clones alone and lacks a portion of them. The sample lists 80,000 to 100,000 clones; roughly 80% were seen once. The sample consisted of blood, taken after dendritic cell vaccination. The receptors shown here come from a human donor with glioblastoma.

The V gene is TRBV28, the J gene TRBJ1-2; TRBD1 is a possible D gene (5 bases). Trimming removed 3 bases from V and 5 bases from J, with 13 bases in between. The CDR3 runs 14 residues. The germline V gene has CDR1 MDHEN and CDR2 SYDVKM. DNA for the CDR3: TGTGCCAGCAGTTTTACGGGGGGAGGTTATGGCTACACCTTC. Amino acids: CASSFTGGGYGYTF.

The V and J genes are TRBV28 and TRBJ2-7, with D hard to call. V gave up 10 bases and J gave up 3 bases, with 19 bases separating them. The CDR3 has 14 residues. In germline, CDR1 is MDHEN, CDR2 SYDVKM. This CDR3 is CATTESGADYEQYF. The CDR3 DNA reads as TGTGCCACCACCGAGTCGGGTGCGGACTACGAGCAGTACTTC.

This rearrangement joins TRBV19 to TRBJ1-2; 7 nucleotides line up with TRBD1. The germline V gene has CDR1 LNHDA and CDR2 SQIVND (reference sequence). The CDR3 is made up of 16 amino acids. With 7 bases clipped from V and 0 bases from J, the junction kept 11 bases outside the gene matches. The CDR3 coding sequence is TGTGCCAGTACCAAACTGGGGACAGCCTCTAACTATGGCTACACCTTC. Residues: CASTKLGTASNYGYTF.

The sample holds a few counts of this clone. The genes are TRBV15 and TRBJ2-1; 13 nucleotides line up with TRBD2. The CDR3 has 16 amino acids. Germline CDR1 reads LNHNV; CDR2 reads YYDKDF (reference sequence). The V gene end was trimmed by 1 base and the J gene end by 8 bases; junction bases not matched to a gene: 5. The CDR3 protein is CATSRGTSGRVDEQFF. The CDR3 bases are TGTGCCACCAGCAGAGGAACTAGCGGGAGGGTCGATGAGCAGTTCTTC.